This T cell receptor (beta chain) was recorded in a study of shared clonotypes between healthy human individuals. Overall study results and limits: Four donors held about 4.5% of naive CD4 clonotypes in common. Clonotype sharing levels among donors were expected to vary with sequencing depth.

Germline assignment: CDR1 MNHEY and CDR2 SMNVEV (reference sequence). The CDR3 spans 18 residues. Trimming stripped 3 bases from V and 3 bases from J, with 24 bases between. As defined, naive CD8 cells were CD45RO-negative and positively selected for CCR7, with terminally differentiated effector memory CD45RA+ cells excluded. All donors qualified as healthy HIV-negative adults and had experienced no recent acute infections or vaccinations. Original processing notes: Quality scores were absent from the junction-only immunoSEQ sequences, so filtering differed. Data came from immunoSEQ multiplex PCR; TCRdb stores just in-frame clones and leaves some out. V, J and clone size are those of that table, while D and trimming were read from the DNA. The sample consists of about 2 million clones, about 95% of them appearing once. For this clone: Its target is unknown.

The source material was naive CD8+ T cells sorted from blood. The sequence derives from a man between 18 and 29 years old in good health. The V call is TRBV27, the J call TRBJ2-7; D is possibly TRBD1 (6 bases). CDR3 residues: CASSLVGHHTIGYYEQYF. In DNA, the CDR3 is TGTGCCAGCAGTTTGGTGGGACACCATACTATCGGGTACTACGAGCAGTACTTC.